This T cell receptor beta chain was observed in a study of shared T cell receptors in the human thymus (dated by TCRdb to the early 2020s). About the investigation overall: The study examined how self-reactive, shared T-cell receptor alpha chains are generated in the human thymus.

Deletion took 0 bases off V and 5 bases off J, with a span of 8 bases between the germline ends. CDR3 length: 13 amino acids, cysteine to phenylalanine. Of all the DNA, just the CDR3 is kept, 39 bases in frame from base 1. For CDR1 and CDR2, the germline V gene lists MNHEY and SVGAGI. On this clone: Its antigen is not yet known. No base quality information exists; no much larger clone differs at one position.

The library was built by means of the immunoSEQ multiplex PCR assay. Not all clones reach the TCRdb copy of this immuneACCESS table, which keeps in-frame sequences only. Checked studies attribute under half of the gap to unresolved V genes and leave the rest unexplained. The sample yields about 380,000 clones; approximately 95% were counted once. The top ten clones comprise approximately 0.02% of the sample. In this chain, TRBV6-5 is recombined with TRBJ2-7; the D segment may tentatively be TRBD1 or TRBD2, each giving 5 matched bases. The TCR was taken from a human donor. Sequencing used thymocytes. CDR3 protein: CASSYSGVNEQYF. The DNA sequence is as follows: TGTGCCAGCAGTTACTCGGGGGTCAACGAGCAGTACTTC.